This T cell receptor beta chain was profiled in a study of metastatic and nonmetastatic thyroid tumors. About the research overall: Blood and tumor or nodule tissue repertoires from malignant and benign thyroid patients were compared.

The study's findings and limits: As reported, TCR beta diversity in blood and tumor was significantly higher in malignant thyroid tumors than in benign nodules.

In the source study's methods: What underpinned the distant-metastasis classifier for papillary thyroid cancer was the set of CDR3 differences across clinicopathological groups. TCRdb called clones again from the PCR reads with MiXCR. The V and J calls were determined by TCRdb, not by the authors. Of some 23,000 clones listed, 20% are singletons. Patients underwent thyroid surgery, and none had received any treatment before it. The CDR3 runs to 13 residues. The germline gives CDR1 MNHEY, CDR2 SVGEGT. V gave up 2 bases and J gave up 5 bases, with 9 bases separating them. About this clone itself: What it binds is unknown.

The sample was adjacent normal tissue. J is TRBJ1-1 and V is TRBV6-2 or TRBV6-3, with D uncertain. The source is a female donor with papillary thyroid cancer or a benign thyroid nodule (not recorded which). Some clones in this sample may be carry-over from other donors' samples. The CDR3 coding sequence is TGTGCCAGCAGTTACGCCATAGAGACTGAAGCTTTCTTT. Residues: CASSYAIETEAFF.